This T cell receptor (beta chain) originates from a study of regulatory T cells in long-lasting Graves disease. Study conclusions and caveats: A limited number of samples was an acknowledged limitation. In persistent patients, shared public clonotypes (roughly 2,800) outnumbered those in new patients (approximately 880). TRBV28, TRBJ1-2 and TRBJ2-5 were favored in persistent disease.

This clonotype has at least ten counts. Its antigen remains unknown. CDR1 is MNHEY, CDR2 SVGEGT, per germline. There are 17 residues in the CDR3. Trimming at V came to 5 bases and at J to 4 bases, leaving 14 bases not matched to a gene. The authors built TCR beta libraries using iRepertoire HTBI primers and Arm-PCR of CDR3 regions. A single record per CDR3 protein comes from TCRdb applying MiXCR to the multiplex PCR reads. The data hold about 470,000 distinct CDR3 sequences, with 20% observed a single time. Time point reported: persistent/refractory GD, antithyroid drugs over 5 years with positive TRAb. Construction of the TCR library relied on RNA isolated from PBMCs. Those enrolled as patients came out of an endocrinology department in Xi'an, China.

The sequencing used peripheral blood mononuclear cells (PBMCs), collected when the disease was refractory, from a patient treated with antithyroid drugs. The clonotype originates from a female donor with Graves disease. This sequence joins TRBV6-2 or TRBV6-3 and TRBJ1-5; 7 positions agree with TRBD1. The CDR3 here is CASSVRGTFGPNQPQHF. The CDR3 DNA sequence: TGTGCCAGCAGTGTCAGGGGGACCTTTGGACCTAATCAGCCCCAGCATTTT.